Sequencing of this T cell receptor (beta chain) was carried out in a study of T cell changes during pregnancy in multiple sclerosis. Profiled with immunoSEQ multiplex PCR; TCRdb holds only in-frame clones, not every one. The data hold 20,000 to 25,000 clones, with approximately 86% observed a single time. V lost 5 bases to trimming and J lost 4 bases; unmatched junction nucleotides: 2. The CDR3 has 13 residues. Germline V gene lookup returns CDR1 MNHEY and CDR2 SMNVEV (reference sequence). This receptor was identified in a female donor in good health, enrolled as a control in a pregnancy study. The material sequenced was CD4+ T cells from peripheral blood mononuclear cells, taken in the first trimester of pregnancy. The chain couples TRBV27 to TRBJ1-1, with 9 positions matching TRBD1. The CDR3 here is CASSRQGGTEAFF. The CDR3 DNA sequence: TGTGCCAGCAGTCGACAGGGGGGCACTGAAGCTTTCTTT.